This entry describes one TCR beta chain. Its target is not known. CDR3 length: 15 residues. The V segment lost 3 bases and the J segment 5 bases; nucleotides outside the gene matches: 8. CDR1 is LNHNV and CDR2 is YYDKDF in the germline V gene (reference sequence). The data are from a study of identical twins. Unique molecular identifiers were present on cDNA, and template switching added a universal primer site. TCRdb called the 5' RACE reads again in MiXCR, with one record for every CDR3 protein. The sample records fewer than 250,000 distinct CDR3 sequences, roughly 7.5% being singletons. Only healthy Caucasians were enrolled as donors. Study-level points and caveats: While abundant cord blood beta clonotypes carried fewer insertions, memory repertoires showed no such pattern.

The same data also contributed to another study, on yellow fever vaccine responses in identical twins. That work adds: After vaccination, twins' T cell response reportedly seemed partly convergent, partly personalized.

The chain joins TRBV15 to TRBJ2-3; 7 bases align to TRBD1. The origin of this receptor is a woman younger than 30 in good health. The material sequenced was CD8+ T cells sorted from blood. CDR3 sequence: CATSSGDSLGDTQYF. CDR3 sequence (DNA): TGTGCCACCAGCAGCGGGGACAGCTTGGGAGATACGCAGTATTTT.